Below, 31 T cell receptor beta chains from the same sample are listed, as sequenced in a study of TIL therapy for anti-PD-1-resistant metastatic lung cancer. The time point denotes: pre-treatment sample, taken before nivolumab and TIL therapy. This was the immunoSEQ v3 assay. Sequencing used immunoSEQ multiplex PCR; TCRdb keeps in-frame clones, though not all of them. The sample contains 16,000 or so clones, approximately 69% of which appear only once. The sequencing used blood, collected at baseline. Receptors were obtained from a person aged 25 to 80 with non-small cell lung cancer.

This CDR3 reads CASSAVYSQNIQYF. The DNA for the CDR3 is TGTGCCAGCAGCGCAGTTTACAGCCAAAACATTCAGTACTTC. The chain is built from TRBV7-6 and TRBJ2-4; D gene unclear. The CDR3 is 14 residues long. Germline assignment: CDR1 SGHVS and CDR2 FNYEAQ. V was cut by 5 bases and J by 5 bases, with 13 bases left in between.

The chain uses TRBV21-1 and TRBJ2-1; the table's D call TRBD2 went unverified against the DNA. TRBV21-1 is marked as a pseudogene. There are 16 residues in the CDR3. CDR3 region: CASSPGVPHSYNEQFF. As DNA, the CDR3 is TGTGCCAGCAGCCCCGGGGTCCCCCACTCCTACAATGAGCAGTTCTTC.

The CDR3 DNA follows: TGTGCCAGCAGCGGACAGGTGAACACTGAAGCTTTCTTT. It codes for CASSGQVNTEAFF. The V gene is TRBV11-3, the J gene TRBJ1-1; 7 nucleotides match TRBD1. J gave up 0 bases and V 5 bases, and 0 bases lay outside the gene matches. Germline CDR1 reads SGHNT; CDR2 reads YENEEA. The CDR3 totals 13 residues.

The V gene is TRBV4-1, the J gene TRBJ1-5; D remains unclear. Trimming shortened V by 0 bases and J by 7 bases, and 13 bases separated the two germline ends. CDR1 is MGHRA, CDR2 YSYEKL, per germline. This CDR3 spans 15 amino acids. In DNA, the CDR3 is TGCGCCAGCAGCCAAGATACCGGGGTTGGCCAGCCCCAGCATTTT. Amino acids: CASSQDTGVGQPQHF.

This clone turned up a few times. The rearrangement joins TRBV7-6 to TRBJ2-7, with D uncertain. V was trimmed by 1 base and J by 7 bases, leaving 29 bases between them. The V gene's germline CDR1 is SGHVS and CDR2 FNYEAQ. The CDR3 consists of 19 residues. For the CDR3, the DNA is TGTGCCAGCAGCTTAGTTTTGTGCCTAATAATACCCTGGCCACGAGAGCAGTACTTC. Protein product: CASSLVLCLIIPWPREQYF.

The J gene is TRBJ2-1, the V gene TRBV11-3; 13 nucleotides line up with TRBD2. This CDR3 is built from 16 residues. Germline assignment: CDR1 SGHNT and CDR2 YENEEA. J gave up 8 bases and V 5 bases, and 9 bases lay outside the gene matches. This chain's CDR3 is CASSKAGLAGVDEQFF. CDR3 DNA: TGTGCCAGCAGCAAAGCCGGACTAGCGGGGGTGGATGAGCAGTTCTTC.

This clone is categorized as medium-sized. The CDR3 DNA reads as TGCGCCAGCAGCACCACCAACGACGGTAATTCACCCCTCCACTTT. Encoded protein: CASSTTNDGNSPLHF. The J gene is TRBJ1-6, the V gene TRBV4-1; no reliable D call. The CDR3 sequence is 15 residues long. Trimming cost V 5 bases and J 6 bases, with 14 bases left between them. From germline, CDR1 is MGHRA and CDR2 YSYEKL.

This clone was found a few times. This rearrangement joins TRBV4-1 to TRBJ1-2, with D perhaps TRBD1 (6 bases). Trimming cost V 0 bases and J 9 bases, with 14 bases left between them. Germline loops: CDR1 MGHRA, CDR2 YSYEKL. The CDR3 runs to 14 residues. DNA of the CDR3: TGCGCCAGCAGCCAAGATGCGCTCAGGGGAAGCTACACCTTC. It encodes CASSQDALRGSYTF.

Here the CDR3 reads CASSLFGGGSTDTQYF. The DNA of the CDR3 is TGTGCCAGCAGCTTATTTGGAGGGGGCAGCACAGATACGCAGTATTTT. The J gene is TRBJ2-3, the V gene TRBV7-8; maybe TRBD1 (7 bases). The CDR3 contains 16 residues. Looked up from germline, CDR1 is SGHVS and CDR2 is FQNEAQ. The V end lost 2 bases, the J end lost 0 bases, and 12 bases lay between the germline ends.

This chain links TRBV6-5 with TRBJ1-1; maybe TRBD1 (6 bases). With 0 bases removed from V and 5 bases from J, the gap between germline ends came to 10 bases. The length of the CDR3 is 14 residues. CDR1 and CDR2 (germline): MNHEY, SVGAGI. CDR3: CASSYSSGATEAFF. CDR3 DNA sequence: TGTGCCAGCAGTTACTCTTCAGGGGCTACTGAAGCTTTCTTT.

This clone was seen more than once but under ten times. The chain is built from TRBV5-1 and TRBJ2-7; D unclear. V gave up 2 bases and J gave up 3 bases, with 6 bases separating them. The germline V gene has CDR1 SGHRS and CDR2 YFSETQ. This CDR3 region has 12 residues. CDR3 protein: CASSLDGYEQYF. The CDR3 bases are TGCGCCAGCAGCTTAGACGGCTACGAGCAGTACTTC. The entire variable domain, with the rest obtained from reference TRBV5-1 and TRBJ2-7, is as follows: KAGVTQTPRYLIKTRGQQVTLSCSPISGHRSVSWYQQTPGQGLQFLFEYFSETQRNKGNFPGRFSGRQFSNSRSEMNVSTLELGDSALYLCASSLDGYEQYFGPGTRLTVT.

J is TRBJ2-5 and V is TRBV7-9; D is ambiguous. The CDR3 runs 14 residues. CDR1 SEHNR and CDR2 FQNEAQ come from the germline V gene (reference sequence). V was cut by 2 bases and J by 5 bases, with 12 bases left in between. CDR3 nucleotides: TGTGCCAGCAGCTTAAGTACCCTAAGCGAGACCCAGTACTTC. Amino acid sequence: CASSLSTLSETQYF.

The chain joins TRBV9 to TRBJ1-2, with TRBD1 identical over 7 bases. The CDR3 covers 14 residues. Germline CDR1 reads SGDLS; CDR2 reads YYNGEE. With 4 bases clipped from V and 8 bases from J, the junction kept 11 bases outside the gene matches. Here the CDR3 reads CASSLGQDRRGYTF. As DNA, the CDR3 is TGTGCCAGCAGCCTTGGACAGGACCGACGGGGCTACACCTTC.

The chain couples TRBV27 to TRBJ2-1; 14 bases map to TRBD2. This CDR3 has 18 residues. V was pared by 6 bases and J by 6 bases, with 13 bases of the junction left unmatched. The germline V gene encodes CDR1 MNHEY and CDR2 SMNVEV (reference sequence). The CDR3 DNA sequence: TGTGCCAGCAGGGGGACTAGCGGGGGCTCGGGGTTAGGCAATGAGCAGTTCTTC. Its translation: CASRGTSGGSGLGNEQFF.

Sample share makes this clone large. Within the sample, other DNA sequences also encode this same CDR3. The DNA for the CDR3 is TGTGCCAGCAGCCTCGACAGGGGCGGGGGTAGGACCTTC. Residues: CASSLDRGGGRTF. The chain has TRBV7-9 and TRBJ1-2, with 8 bases lining up with TRBD1. This CDR3 has 13 residues. From germline, CDR1 is SEHNR and CDR2 FQNEAQ (reference sequence). Germline trimming cut 5 bases from V and 14 bases from J; bases unmatched to any gene: 13.

The chain has TRBV7-3 and TRBJ2-3; D remains unclear. V was shortened by 2 bases and J by 0 bases, with 15 bases between the two germline ends. Germline V CDR1 and CDR2: SGHTA, FQGTGA. The CDR3 covers 17 residues. The CDR3 region is CASSLGPRPLSTDTQYF. Written as DNA, the CDR3 is TGTGCCAGCAGCTTAGGTCCTAGACCACTCAGCACAGATACGCAGTATTTT. Looking up the rest from reference TRBV7-3 and TRBJ2-3 gives the full variable domain: GAGVSQTPSNKVTEKGKYVELRCDPISGHTALYWYRQSLGQGPEFLIYFQGTGAADDSGLPNDRFFAVRPEGSVSTLKIQRTERGDSAVYLCASSLGPRPLSTDTQYFGPGTRLTVL.

This sequence joins TRBV6-5 and TRBJ2-1; 9 nucleotides line up with TRBD1. Germline trimming cut 4 bases from V and 5 bases from J; bases unmatched to any gene: 9. There are 16 residues in the CDR3. In germline, CDR1 is MNHEY, CDR2 SVGAGI. The CDR3 sequence is CASSSGQGFGNNEQFF. CDR3 in DNA: TGTGCCAGCAGTTCGGGACAGGGTTTCGGTAACAATGAGCAGTTCTTC.

The V call is TRBV5-6, the J call TRBJ1-2, with D maybe TRBD1 (5 bases). The V end lost 2 bases, the J end lost 4 bases, and 9 bases lay between the germline ends. This CDR3 has 13 residues. The V gene's germline CDR1 is SGHDT and CDR2 YYEEEE. CDR3 DNA: TGTGCCAGCAGCTTCTCGGGGCTCTATGGCTACACCTTC. Translated: CASSFSGLYGYTF.

The V call is TRBV4-3, the J call TRBJ1-2; a possible D gene is TRBD1 (5 bases). The CDR3 loop spans 16 amino acids. V dropped 5 bases and J dropped 8 bases, with 24 bases sitting between them. Germline CDR1 LGHNA, CDR2 YSLEER. DNA of the CDR3: TGCGCCAGCAGCATCAAGGGGTTACAGCCCCAAGGAGGCTACACCTTC. Residues: CASSIKGLQPQGGYTF.

The rearrangement links TRBV10-3 to TRBJ2-5; D gene unclear. The CDR3 sequence is 13 residues long. The V end lost 3 bases, the J end lost 1 base, and 6 bases lay between the germline ends. The germline V gene encodes CDR1 ENHRY and CDR2 SYGVKD. CDR3 sequence reads: CAISDSGQETQYF. As DNA, the CDR3 is TGTGCCATCAGTGATTCGGGCCAAGAGACCCAGTACTTC.

This clone was seen a handful of times. This chain uses TRBV5-1 with TRBJ2-7, with 9 nucleotides matching TRBD1. V was pared by 2 bases and J by 7 bases, with 7 bases of the junction left unmatched. The CDR3 sequence is 14 residues long. Germline V gene data show CDR1 as SGHRS and CDR2 as YFSETQ. CDR3 residues: CASSFVTGGGEQYF. CDR3 coding DNA: TGCGCCAGCAGCTTCGTAACAGGGGGCGGAGAGCAGTACTTC.

The J gene is TRBJ2-3, the V gene TRBV4-3, with 9 bases that match TRBD1. In germline, CDR1 is LGHNA, CDR2 YSLEER. The V segment lost 1 base and the J segment 6 bases; nucleotides outside the gene matches: 11. The CDR3 contains 17 residues. The CDR3 nucleotides read TGCGCCAGCAGCCAAGCGGTGACAGGGGGACTGTTCGATACGCAGTATTTT. The encoded protein is CASSQAVTGGLFDTQYF.

V and J are TRBV6-5 and TRBJ1-4, with D perhaps matching TRBD1 (5 bases). The V and J ends lost 6 bases and 7 bases respectively, with 15 bases between them. CDR1 and CDR2 from the germline V gene are MNHEY and SVGAGI. This CDR3 region has 14 residues. The CDR3 is CASSSGFRFEKLFF. DNA for the CDR3: TGTGCCAGCAGCTCAGGGTTCCGGTTTGAAAAACTGTTTTTT.

Only a few counts were recorded for this clone. This chain uses TRBV7-2 with TRBJ2-7; D might be TRBD1 (6 bases). The length of the CDR3 is 13 residues. Germline values: CDR1 SGHTA, CDR2 FQGNSA. V was clipped by 5 bases and J by 5 bases, with 13 bases between them. The CDR3 loop is CASSAMGHHEQYF. CDR3 in DNA: TGTGCCAGCAGCGCCATGGGACACCACGAGCAGTACTTC.

This chain joins TRBV6-1 and TRBJ1-2; D is uncertain. This CDR3 has 12 amino acids. V lost 1 base and J 4 bases, leaving 4 bases between the germline ends. Germline CDR1 is MNHNS and CDR2 is SASEGT. The CDR3 here is CASSEDGYGYTF. The CDR3 DNA reads as TGTGCCAGCAGTGAAGACGGCTATGGCTACACCTTC.

This clone was counted a few times. At one boundary the junction diverges from the germline segment, which might be a read error. This sequence joins TRBV7-7 and TRBJ1-1; D is ambiguous. CDR1 SSHAT and CDR2 FNYEAQ come from the germline V gene (reference sequence). This CDR3 region has 13 residues. The CDR3 region is CASSLSPDTEAFF. In DNA, the CDR3 is TGTGCTAGCAGCTTATCCCCGGACACTGAAGCTTTCTTT.

The chain uses TRBV6-5 and TRBJ1-6, with 8 bases aligning to TRBD1. Looked up from germline, CDR1 is MNHEY and CDR2 is SVGAGI. CDR3 length equals 15 residues. The V segment lost 6 bases and the J segment 7 bases; nucleotides outside the gene matches: 8. CDR3 sequence reads: CASRPVDRGNSPLHF. The CDR3 DNA sequence: TGTGCCAGCAGGCCAGTCGACAGGGGAAATTCACCCCTCCACTTT.

This clone was seen once. The genes are TRBV6-6 and TRBJ2-7, with D unclear. Trimming pared 6 bases from V and 4 bases from J, leaving 10 bases between. The CDR3 spans 12 residues. Germline V gene data show CDR1 as MNHNY and CDR2 as SVGAGI (reference sequence). The CDR3 DNA follows: TGTGCCAGCAGGGACGGTCCGTACGAGCAGTACTTC. This encodes CASRDGPYEQYF.

The chain joins TRBV6-5 to TRBJ1-3; D possibly corresponds to TRBD1 (5 bases). Trimming left V 0 bases short and J 4 bases short, with 13 bases between. This CDR3 contains 16 residues. Germline CDR1 and CDR2: MNHEY and SVGAGI. This CDR3 reads CASSYSTGARGNTIYF. CDR3 nucleotides: TGTGCCAGCAGTTACTCGACCGGGGCGCGGGGAAACACCATATATTTT.

This chain joins TRBV7-7 and TRBJ1-5; D gene unclear. From germline, CDR1 is SSHAT and CDR2 FNYEAQ (reference sequence). The CDR3 has 13 amino acids. V was shortened by 0 bases and J by 8 bases, with 8 bases between the two germline ends. The CDR3 nucleotides are TGTGCCAGCAGCTTAGCGCGAACTGAGCCCCAGCATTTT. This encodes CASSLARTEPQHF.

This chain uses TRBV30 with TRBJ1-2; no reliable D call. CDR3 length equals 13 residues. CDR1 is GTSNPN and CDR2 is SVGIG in the germline V gene (reference sequence). Trimming removed 4 bases from V and 6 bases from J, with 15 bases in between. Here the CDR3 reads CAWTVENENGYTF. CDR3 DNA: TGTGCCTGGACAGTTGAGAACGAAAATGGCTACACCTTC.